This entry lists 2 T cell receptor beta chains sequenced from one sample in a study of blood T cell repertoires in COVID-19. Profiling relied on immunoSEQ multiplex PCR, and the TCRdb table lists in-frame clones only, not all of them. The data show roughly 220,000 clones, around 83% seen once. Sequenced material: peripheral blood. These receptors all stem from a woman aged 45-65 years with COVID-19, enrolled during active disease.

V gene TRBV19 combines with J gene TRBJ1-5; perhaps TRBD1 as D (6 bases). This CDR3 has 17 residues. V lost 3 bases and J lost 0, with 15 bases in between. Per germline, CDR1 LNHDA and CDR2 SQIVND (reference sequence). The CDR3 coding sequence is TGTGCCAGTAGTATCCTCGGGACACTTTATAGCAATCAGCCCCAGCATTTT. Translation gives CASSILGTLYSNQPQHF.

This clone was found once. The gene calls are TRBV28 and TRBJ2-7; TRBD2 might be the D (6 bases). The CDR3 runs to 15 residues. Per the germline V gene, CDR1 is MDHEN and CDR2 is SYDVKM. V shed 6 bases and J shed 7 bases, with 22 bases lying between them. The CDR3 is CASSSPRGTGKEQYF. CDR3 in DNA: TGTGCCAGCAGCTCCCCCCGCGGGACGGGAAAAGAGCAGTACTTC.